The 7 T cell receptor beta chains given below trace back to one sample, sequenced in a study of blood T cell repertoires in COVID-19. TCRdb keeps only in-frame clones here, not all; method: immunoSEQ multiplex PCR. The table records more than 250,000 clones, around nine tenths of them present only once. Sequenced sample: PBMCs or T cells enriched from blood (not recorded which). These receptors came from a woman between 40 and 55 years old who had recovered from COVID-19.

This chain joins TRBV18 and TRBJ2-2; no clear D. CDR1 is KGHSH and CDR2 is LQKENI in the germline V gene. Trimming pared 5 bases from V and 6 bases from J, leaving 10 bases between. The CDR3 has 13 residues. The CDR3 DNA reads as TGTGCCAGCTCAACGGGTCCGGCCGGGGAGCTGTTTTTT. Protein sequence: CASSTGPAGELFF.

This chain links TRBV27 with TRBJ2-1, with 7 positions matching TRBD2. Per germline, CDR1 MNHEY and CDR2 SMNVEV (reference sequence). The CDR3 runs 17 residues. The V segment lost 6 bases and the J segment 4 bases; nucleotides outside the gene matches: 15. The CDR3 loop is CASSLGYGTKAYNEQFF. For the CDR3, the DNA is TGTGCCAGCAGCCTCGGCTACGGGACTAAGGCTTACAATGAGCAGTTCTTC.

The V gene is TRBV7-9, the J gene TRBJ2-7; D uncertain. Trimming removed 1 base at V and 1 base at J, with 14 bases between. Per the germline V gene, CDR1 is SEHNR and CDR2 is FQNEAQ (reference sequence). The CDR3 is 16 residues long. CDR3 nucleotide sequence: TGTGCCAGCAGCTTAGGTCTCGGTGCCAGGTCCTACGAGCAGTACTTC. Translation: CASSLGLGARSYEQYF.

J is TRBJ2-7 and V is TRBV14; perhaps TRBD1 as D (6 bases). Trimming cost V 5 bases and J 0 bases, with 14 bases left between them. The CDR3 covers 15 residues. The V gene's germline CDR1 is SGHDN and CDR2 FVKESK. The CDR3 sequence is CASSANIQGSYEQYF. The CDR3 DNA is TGTGCCAGCAGCGCGAATATACAGGGCTCCTACGAGCAGTACTTC.

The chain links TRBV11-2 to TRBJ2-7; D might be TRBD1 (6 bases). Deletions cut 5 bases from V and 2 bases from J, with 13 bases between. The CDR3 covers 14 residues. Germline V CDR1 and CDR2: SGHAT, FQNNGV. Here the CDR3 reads CASSRRDITYEQYF. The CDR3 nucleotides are TGTGCCAGCAGCAGAAGGGACATCACCTACGAGCAGTACTTC.

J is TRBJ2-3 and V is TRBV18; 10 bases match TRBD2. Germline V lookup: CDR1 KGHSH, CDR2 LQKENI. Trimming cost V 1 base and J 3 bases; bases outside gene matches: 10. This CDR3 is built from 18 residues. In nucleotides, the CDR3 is TGTGCCAGCTCACCACTGGGGGCTAGCGGGAGTAAGACAGATACGCAGTATTTT. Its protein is CASSPLGASGSKTDTQYF.

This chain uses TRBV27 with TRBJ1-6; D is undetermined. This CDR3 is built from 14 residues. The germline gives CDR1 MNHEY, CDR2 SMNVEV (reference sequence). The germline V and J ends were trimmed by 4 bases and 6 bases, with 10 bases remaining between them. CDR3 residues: CASSSTRVNSPLHF. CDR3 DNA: TGTGCCAGCAGTTCCACTCGGGTTAATTCACCCCTCCACTTT.